The 26 T cell receptor beta chains given below trace back to one sample, sequenced in a study of shared clonotypes between healthy human individuals. TCRdb's table, derived via immunoSEQ multiplex PCR, lists solely in-frame clones and lacks some. Of about 1,500,000 clones listed, roughly 96% are singletons. Sequencing used naive CD4+ T cells sorted from blood. Subset described: CD45RA+ positively selected. The receptors shown here come from a man aged 25-45 years in good health.

The V gene is TRBV19, the J gene TRBJ2-1; D gene ambiguous. CDR3 size: 10 residues. Per the germline V gene, CDR1 is LNHDA and CDR2 is SQIVND (reference sequence). V lost 6 bases and J 11 bases, leaving 8 bases between the germline ends. CDR3 DNA sequence: TGTGCCAGTAGATTCTGGCAGCAGTTCTTC. It is translated as CASRFWQQFF.

A word on this clone: The same CDR3 is also encoded by other DNA sequences in this sample. This sequence joins TRBV9 and TRBJ2-2, with 8 bases matching TRBD2. J gave up 1 base and V 5 bases, and 1 base lay outside the gene matches. CDR3 length: 14 residues. Germline lookup yields CDR1 SGDLS and CDR2 YYNGEE. The CDR3 nucleotides read TGTGCCAGCAGAACTAGCGGGAACACCGGGGAGCTGTTTTTT. It codes for CASRTSGNTGELFF. Full variable domain (outside the CDR3, taken from reference TRBV9 and TRBJ2-2): DSGVTQTPKHLITATGQRVTLRCSPRSGDLSVYWYQQSLDQGLQFLIQYYNGEERAKGNILERFSAQQFPDLHSELNLSSLELGDSALYFCASRTSGNTGELFFGEGSRLTVL.

The V gene is TRBV27, the J gene TRBJ1-5; perhaps TRBD1 as D (5 bases). The CDR3 length is 16 residues. Trimming removed 2 bases at V and 6 bases at J, with 17 bases between. Germline lookup yields CDR1 MNHEY and CDR2 SMNVEV (reference sequence). The CDR3 region is CASSLQGPKWGQPQHF. The DNA of the CDR3 is TGTGCCAGCAGTTTACAGGGCCCTAAGTGGGGTCAGCCCCAGCATTTT.

The gene calls are TRBV28 and TRBJ2-5; D is undetermined. Germline V gene data show CDR1 as MDHEN and CDR2 as SYDVKM. The CDR3 has 15 residues. V lost 3 bases to trimming and J lost 1 base, with 12 bases between them. CDR3 coding DNA: TGTGCCAGCAGTTTGGAATCAACAGTCCAAGAGACCCAGTACTTC. It yields the protein CASSLESTVQETQYF.

The V call is TRBV9, the J call TRBJ1-1; TRBD1 might be the D (6 bases). The CDR3 runs to 14 residues. V was cut by 3 bases and J by 5 bases, with 14 bases left in between. Per germline, CDR1 SGDLS and CDR2 YYNGEE. The CDR3 is CASSEESGVTEAFF. CDR3 bases: TGTGCCAGCAGCGAAGAATCAGGGGTGACTGAAGCTTTCTTT.

The genes are TRBV14 and TRBJ2-7, with 7 bases lining up with TRBD2. V dropped 4 bases and J dropped 4; count of bases not matched to a gene: 13. CDR3 length: 16 amino acids. The V gene's germline CDR1 is SGHDN and CDR2 FVKESK. CDR3 DNA sequence: TGTGCCAGCAGCCTCCGAGGGCGAGGGGAGGGTTACGAGCAGTACTTC. Its translation is CASSLRGRGEGYEQYF.

This rearrangement joins TRBV11-3 to TRBJ2-1, with D maybe TRBD2 (5 bases). The CDR3 is made up of 14 amino acids. CDR1 is SGHNT and CDR2 is YENEEA in the germline V gene. The V and J ends lost 1 base and 6 bases respectively, with 10 bases between them. The DNA of the CDR3 is TGTGCCAGCAGCTTAGGGCCTAGCAGCAATGAGCAGTTCTTC. The encoded protein is CASSLGPSSNEQFF.

A note on this clone: Additional DNA sequences in this sample encode the identical CDR3. The gene calls are TRBV5-1 and TRBJ2-2; no reliable D call. V was trimmed by 4 bases and J by 2 bases, leaving 6 bases between them. The CDR3 contains 13 residues. Germline values: CDR1 SGHRS, CDR2 YFSETQ. Here the CDR3 reads CASSKENTGELFF. CDR3 in DNA: TGCGCCAGCAGCAAGGAAAACACCGGGGAGCTGTTTTTT. Full variable domain (rest looked up from reference TRBV5-1 and TRBJ2-2): KAGVTQTPRYLIKTRGQQVTLSCSPISGHRSVSWYQQTPGQGLQFLFEYFSETQRNKGNFPGRFSGRQFSNSRSEMNVSTLELGDSALYLCASSKENTGELFFGEGSRLTVL.

The V gene is TRBV9, the J gene TRBJ2-1; D is uncertain. This CDR3 has 17 amino acids. CDR1 is SGDLS and CDR2 is YYNGEE in the germline V gene. The germline V and J ends were trimmed by 0 bases and 0 bases, with 13 bases remaining between them. The CDR3: CASSVGTGISSYNEQFF. Here the CDR3 DNA reads TGTGCCAGCAGCGTAGGTACTGGGATCTCCTCCTACAATGAGCAGTTCTTC.

The chain links TRBV5-5 to TRBJ1-5; D remains unclear. Trimming removed 4 bases at V and 0 bases at J, with 17 bases between. Per germline, CDR1 SGHKS and CDR2 YYEKEE (reference sequence). CDR3 size: 17 residues. CDR3: CASSRAGVGDSNQPQHF. The CDR3, as DNA: TGTGCCAGCAGCCGGGCTGGGGTCGGAGATAGCAATCAGCCCCAGCATTTT.

The rearrangement links TRBV7-9 to TRBJ2-1; no reliable D call. The germline V gene encodes CDR1 SEHNR and CDR2 FQNEAQ (reference sequence). V lost 0 bases and J 0 bases, leaving 9 bases between the germline ends. This CDR3 spans 16 amino acids. CDR3 protein: CASSLALTGSYNEQFF. In nucleotides, the CDR3 is TGTGCCAGCAGCTTAGCGTTAACGGGCTCCTACAATGAGCAGTTCTTC.

The chain is built from TRBV12-2 and TRBJ1-4; the DNA was not compared with TRBD1, the D call given in the table. TRBV12-2 is a recognized pseudogene. The CDR3 contains 16 residues. The CDR3 coding sequence is TGTGCAAGTCGCTTAGGAAAGACAACAACTAATGAAAAACTGTTTTTT. Translation: CASRLGKTTTNEKLFF.

The V call is TRBV29-1, the J call TRBJ2-7, with D possibly called TRBD1 or TRBD2 (5 bases each). CDR3 size: 14 residues. The V end was cut by 7 bases, the J end by 3 bases, with 19 bases between. Per germline, CDR1 SQVTM and CDR2 ANQGSEA. In DNA, the CDR3 is TGCAGCGCCGGCCGGGACGTGGCCAACTACGAGCAGTACTTC. Encoded protein: CSAGRDVANYEQYF.

J is TRBJ1-4 and V is TRBV29-1, with D unclear. The CDR3 spans 15 residues. Germline V gives CDR1 SQVTM, CDR2 ANQGSEA. Between the trimmed V and J ends, which lost 5 bases and 8 bases, there was a span of 21 bases. CDR3 loop: CSVTDGEGKGEKLFF. Written as DNA, the CDR3 is TGCAGCGTTACCGACGGGGAGGGAAAAGGGGAAAAACTGTTTTTT.

The chain combines TRBV5-1 with TRBJ2-5; 8 bases agree with TRBD1. CDR1 and CDR2 (germline): SGHRS, YFSETQ. V shed 4 bases and J 9 bases; nucleotides not matched to a gene: 8. This CDR3 is 13 amino acids long. In nucleotides, the CDR3 is TGCGCCAGCAGCCGCGGACAGGGCGAGGCCCAGTACTTC. Its protein product is CASSRGQGEAQYF.

The rearrangement uses TRBV29-1 and TRBJ1-1, with no clear D. The V gene lost 5 bases and the J gene lost 4 bases, with 17 bases spanning the gap. The V gene's germline CDR1 is SQVTM and CDR2 ANQGSEA. There are 14 residues in the CDR3. The CDR3, as DNA: TGCAGCGTTCTCCCCGTCATGCGTCTCACTGAAGCTTTCTTT. Amino acids: CSVLPVMRLTEAFF.

The CDR3 DNA follows: TGTGCCAGCAGCTATCTAGGGGATGAGCAGTTCTTC. This sequence encodes CASSYLGDEQFF. V gene TRBV7-9 combines with J gene TRBJ2-1; a possible D gene is TRBD1 (5 bases). The germline V gene has CDR1 SEHNR and CDR2 FQNEAQ (reference sequence). V lost 4 bases to trimming and J lost 8 bases, with 9 bases between them. This CDR3 region has 12 residues.

Of note for this clone: Other DNA sequences in this sample translate to the same CDR3. This chain links TRBV27 with TRBJ2-7; D is ambiguous. The V end was cut by 2 bases, the J end by 6 bases, with 8 bases between. The CDR3 has 12 amino acids. The germline V gene encodes CDR1 MNHEY and CDR2 SMNVEV (reference sequence). CDR3 in amino acids: CASSLRAGEQYF. The CDR3 DNA is TGTGCCAGCAGTTTAAGGGCAGGCGAGCAGTACTTC.

This chain joins TRBV10-3 and TRBJ2-7; TRBD2 might be the D (5 bases). Germline CDR1 reads ENHRY; CDR2 reads SYGVKD. Between the trimmed V and J ends, which lost 8 bases and 1 base, there was a span of 15 bases. The CDR3 is made up of 14 amino acids. The CDR3 sequence: CAISGRPGSYEQYF. The CDR3 bases are TGTGCCATCTCGGGTCGGCCGGGGTCCTACGAGCAGTACTTC.

The V call is TRBV11-2, the J call TRBJ2-7; the D gene is possibly TRBD1 (5 bases). The CDR3 covers 14 residues. Trimming pared 5 bases from V and 5 bases from J, leaving 16 bases between. Germline CDR1 SGHAT, CDR2 FQNNGV. The CDR3 sequence: CASSMSRVGNEQYF. CDR3 in DNA: TGTGCCAGCAGCATGAGCAGGGTGGGCAACGAGCAGTACTTC.

The J gene is TRBJ1-2, the V gene TRBV5-4, with D perhaps matching TRBD1 (6 bases). Between the trimmed V and J ends, which lost 5 bases and 0 bases, there was a span of 23 bases. Germline lookup yields CDR1 SGHNT and CDR2 YYREEE (reference sequence). The CDR3 loop spans 18 amino acids. CDR3 sequence (DNA): TGTGCCAGCAGTGGGGGTCGGCAGGGGCGAAAAGCTAACTATGGCTACACCTTC. Protein: CASSGGRQGRKANYGYTF.

The CDR3 loop reads CASSYTRGVEQYF. DNA of the CDR3: TGTGCCAGCAGTTACACGAGGGGTGTCGAGCAGTACTTC. The chain has TRBV6-5 and TRBJ2-7; D tentatively reads TRBD1 or TRBD2 (5 bases each). Germline CDR1 MNHEY, CDR2 SVGAGI. There are 13 residues in the CDR3. V lost 2 bases and J 6 bases, leaving 11 bases between the germline ends.

The rearrangement joins TRBV28 to TRBJ2-1, with no clear D. Between the trimmed V and J ends, which lost 3 bases and 1 base, there was a span of 10 bases. Germline V gene data show CDR1 as MDHEN and CDR2 as SYDVKM. This CDR3 has 15 amino acids. The CDR3 bases are TGTGCCAGCAGTTTGTCCCGGGTTTCCTACAATGAGCAGTTCTTC. As protein: CASSLSRVSYNEQFF.

The chain recombines TRBV7-9 with TRBJ1-2; D possibly corresponds to TRBD1 (5 bases). The V and J ends lost 5 bases and 7 bases respectively, with 14 bases between them. There are 13 residues in the CDR3. Looked up from germline, CDR1 is SEHNR and CDR2 is FQNEAQ (reference sequence). The CDR3 region is CASSPAGVGGYTF. CDR3 sequence (DNA): TGTGCCAGCAGCCCCGCGGGGGTGGGTGGCTACACCTTC.

V and J are TRBV7-2 and TRBJ2-3; 12 nucleotides line up with TRBD2. CDR1 and CDR2 from the germline V gene are SGHTA and FQGNSA. The CDR3 runs 16 residues. With V trimmed by 0 bases and J by 8 bases, 6 bases remained unmatched. This CDR3 reads CASSLASLAGGGTQYF. The CDR3 nucleotides read TGTGCCAGCAGCTTAGCGTCACTAGCGGGAGGCGGTACGCAGTATTTT.

This sequence joins TRBV7-6 and TRBJ2-2; 10 nucleotides align to TRBD1. This CDR3 region has 16 residues. J gave up 5 bases and V 2 bases, and 5 bases lay outside the gene matches. Germline loops: CDR1 SGHVS, CDR2 FNYEAQ. This CDR3 reads CASSLRQGASTGELFF. CDR3 sequence (DNA): TGTGCCAGCAGCTTACGACAGGGGGCAAGTACCGGGGAGCTGTTTTTT.